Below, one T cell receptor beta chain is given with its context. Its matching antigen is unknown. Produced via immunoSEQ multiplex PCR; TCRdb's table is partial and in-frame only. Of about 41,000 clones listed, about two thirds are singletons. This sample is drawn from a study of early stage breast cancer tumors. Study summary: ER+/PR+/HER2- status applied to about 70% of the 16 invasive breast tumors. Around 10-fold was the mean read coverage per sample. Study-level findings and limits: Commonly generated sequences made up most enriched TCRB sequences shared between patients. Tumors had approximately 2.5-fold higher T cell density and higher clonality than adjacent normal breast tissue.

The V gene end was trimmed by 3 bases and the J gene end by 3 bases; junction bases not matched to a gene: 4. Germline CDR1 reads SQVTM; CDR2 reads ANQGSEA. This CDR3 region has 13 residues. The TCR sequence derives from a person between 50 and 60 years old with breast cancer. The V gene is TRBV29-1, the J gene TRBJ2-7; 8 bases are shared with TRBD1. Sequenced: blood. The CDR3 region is CSVDTDRDYEQYF. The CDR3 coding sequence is TGCAGCGTTGATACGGACAGGGACTACGAGCAGTACTTC.